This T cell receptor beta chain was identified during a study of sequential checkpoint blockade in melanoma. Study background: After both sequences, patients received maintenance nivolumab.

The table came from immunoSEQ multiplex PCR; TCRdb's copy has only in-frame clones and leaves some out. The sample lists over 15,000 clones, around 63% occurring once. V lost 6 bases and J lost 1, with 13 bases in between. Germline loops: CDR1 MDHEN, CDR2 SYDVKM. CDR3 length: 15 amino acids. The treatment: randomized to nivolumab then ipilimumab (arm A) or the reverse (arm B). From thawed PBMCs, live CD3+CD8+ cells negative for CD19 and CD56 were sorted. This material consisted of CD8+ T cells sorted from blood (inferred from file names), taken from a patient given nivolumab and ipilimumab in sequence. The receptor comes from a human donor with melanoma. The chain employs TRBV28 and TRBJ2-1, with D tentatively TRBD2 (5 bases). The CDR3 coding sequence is TGTGCCAGCAGCCATCGGACTTCTTCCTACAATGAGCAGTTCTTC. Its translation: CASSHRTSSYNEQFF. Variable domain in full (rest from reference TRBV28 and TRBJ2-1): DVKVTQSSRYLVKRTGEKVFLECVQDMDHENMFWYRQDPGLGLRLIYFSYDVKMKEKGDIPEGYSVSREKKERFSLILESASTNQTSMYLCASSHRTSSYNEQFFGPGTRLTVL.